Presented here are 19 T cell receptor beta chains from one specimen sequenced in a study of cytomegalovirus exposure and HLA in healthy donors. The PCR was carried out with 60 Vbeta primers and 13 Jbeta primers. Repertoires were generated with immunoSEQ multiplex PCR, while TCRdb's copy carries only in-frame clones and drops some. The table lists approximately 240,000 clones, approximately 84% of them singletons, with about 0.58% in the top ten. The sequencing sample was made of PBMCs. These TCRs come from a woman between 40 and 55 years old in good health and CMV-seronegative.

J is TRBJ1-2 and V is TRBV9; D gene unclear. The CDR3 is 14 amino acids. Trimming took off 0 bases at V and 4 bases at J, with 10 bases between the two ends. Germline-derived CDR1 and CDR2 are SGDLS and YYNGEE. For the CDR3, the DNA is TGTGCCAGCAGCGTAGAAGGCAGCGCCTATGGCTACACCTTC. The encoded protein is CASSVEGSAYGYTF.

The J gene is TRBJ2-7, the V gene TRBV29-1; D is unresolved. V gave up 6 bases and J gave up 2 bases, with 11 bases separating them. Per germline, CDR1 SQVTM and CDR2 ANQGSEA. The CDR3 is made up of 12 amino acids. The CDR3 region has the DNA TGCAGCGTATTACAGTCCCCCTACGAGCAGTACTTC. This sequence encodes CSVLQSPYEQYF.

The CDR3 coding sequence is TGTGCCAGCAGTTCAATGACTGGGCAGCCCCAGCATTTT. Its protein product is CASSSMTGQPQHF. The chain combines TRBV27 with TRBJ1-5, with D hard to call. Trimming left V 4 bases short and J 7 bases short, with 11 bases between. Germline assignment: CDR1 MNHEY and CDR2 SMNVEV (reference sequence). This CDR3 region has 13 residues.

The rearrangement joins TRBV5-1 to TRBJ2-5, with 9 bases fitting TRBD2. CDR1 and CDR2 from the germline V gene are SGHRS and YFSETQ. V lost 0 bases to trimming and J lost 4 bases; unmatched junction nucleotides: 4. The CDR3 spans 15 residues. CDR3 coding DNA: TGCGCCAGCAGCTTGGGTGGTAGCGGGGGAGAGACCCAGTACTTC. It specifies CASSLGGSGGETQYF.

V usage is TRBV2 and J usage is TRBJ2-7; D is uncertain. This CDR3 has 14 residues. V was trimmed by 3 bases and J by 0 bases, leaving 9 bases between them. Looked up from germline, CDR1 is SNHLY and CDR2 is FYNNEI. The chain's CDR3 is CASSDSTASYEQYF. The CDR3 DNA reads TGTGCCAGCAGTGATAGTACAGCCTCCTACGAGCAGTACTTC.

The chain employs TRBV29-1 and TRBJ2-3; 9 bases align to TRBD2. The CDR3 consists of 14 residues. Germline V gene sequence: CDR1 SQVTM, CDR2 ANQGSEA. The trim removed 7 bases at V and 1 base at J, leaving 6 bases unmatched. In DNA form, the CDR3 reads TGCAGCGCCTCAGCGGGGGGACGCACAGATACGCAGTATTTT. This codes for CSASAGGRTDTQYF.

On this clone: One end of the junction is discordant with germline, which a read error may explain. The same CDR3 arises from other DNA sequences in this sample as well. The rearrangement links TRBV30 to TRBJ1-2; the match to TRBD1 covers 8 bases. CDR1 and CDR2 (germline): GTSNPN, SVGIG (reference sequence). The CDR3 is made up of 11 amino acids. The CDR3 reads CAWTGGWGYTF. In DNA, the CDR3 is TGTGCCTGGACAGGGGGCTGGGGCTATACCTTC.

This clone has more than one count but fewer than ten. The chain links TRBV4-1 to TRBJ2-6; the D gene is possibly TRBD1 (6 bases). CDR1 MGHRA and CDR2 YSYEKL come from the germline V gene. Trimming cost V 5 bases and J 2 bases, with 19 bases left between them. This CDR3 region has 18 residues. CDR3 protein: CASSSYQGSSAGANVLTF. The CDR3 nucleotides read TGCGCCAGCAGCTCCTACCAGGGGAGCTCTGCTGGGGCCAACGTCCTGACTTTC.

The chain is built from TRBV18 and TRBJ1-2; perhaps TRBD1 as D (6 bases). Germline V CDR1 and CDR2: KGHSH, LQKENI. CDR3 length: 15 residues. The V and J ends lost 2 bases and 3 bases respectively, with 13 bases between them. CDR3 protein: CASSPSTGWDYGYTF. CDR3 coding DNA: TGTGCCAGCTCACCATCTACAGGGTGGGACTATGGCTACACCTTC. The whole variable domain, remainder taken from reference TRBV18 and TRBJ1-2, is NAGVMQNPRHLVRRRGQEARLRCSPMKGHSHVYWYRQLPEEGLKFMVYLQKENIIDESGMPKERFSAEFPKEGPSILRIQQVVRGDSAAYFCASSPSTGWDYGYTFGSGTRLTVV.

This chain joins TRBV4-1 and TRBJ2-2; D is uncertain. V was trimmed by 0 bases and J by 6 bases, leaving 8 bases between them. Germline lookup yields CDR1 MGHRA and CDR2 YSYEKL. This CDR3 has 14 residues. The CDR3 spells CASSQDPGSGELFF. CDR3 bases: TGCGCCAGCAGCCAAGATCCAGGTTCCGGGGAGCTGTTTTTT.

The genes are TRBV25-1 and TRBJ2-7, with D maybe TRBD2 (6 bases). CDR3 length: 13 amino acids. Trimming shortened V by 10 bases and J by 2 bases, and 15 bases separated the two germline ends. Germline loops: CDR1 MGHDK, CDR2 SYGVNS. The CDR3 nucleotides read TGTGCCACCGGCCGGGGAGGAACCTACGAGCAGTACTTC. It codes for CATGRGGTYEQYF.

The CDR3 reads CAIKGDSYEQYF. The CDR3 nucleotides are TGTGCCATCAAGGGGGATTCCTACGAGCAGTACTTC. The V gene is TRBV10-3, the J gene TRBJ2-7; D is perhaps TRBD1 (6 bases). Trimming cost V 7 bases and J 1 base, with 8 bases left between them. Germline CDR1 ENHRY, CDR2 SYGVKD. The CDR3 is 12 amino acids.

The V and J genes are TRBV25-1 and TRBJ2-3; D may be TRBD2 (5 bases). The CDR3 spans 13 residues. Trimming cost V 1 base and J 6 bases, with 8 bases left between them. Germline loops: CDR1 MGHDK, CDR2 SYGVNS. CDR3 coding DNA: TGTGCCAGCAGTGAATCGGGGTCCGATACGCAGTATTTT. Its translation: CASSESGSDTQYF.

This chain connects TRBV5-1 to TRBJ1-3; the D is unclear. V was shortened by 1 base and J by 6 bases, with 14 bases between the two germline ends. Germline V gene sequence: CDR1 SGHRS, CDR2 YFSETQ. The CDR3 spans 15 residues. CDR3 loop: CASSLSGSRENTIYF. The CDR3, as DNA: TGCGCCAGCAGCTTGTCGGGAAGCCGAGAAAACACCATATATTTT.

This clone was detected once. This sequence joins TRBV2 and TRBJ1-1; D is possibly TRBD1 (6 bases). Germline lookup yields CDR1 SNHLY and CDR2 FYNNEI. Between the trimmed V and J ends, which lost 6 bases and 5 bases, there was a span of 22 bases. The CDR3 has 16 amino acids. CDR3 sequence reads: CASRGHDLGGRTEAFF. Here the CDR3 DNA reads TGTGCCAGCAGGGGACACGACCTAGGGGGTCGGACTGAAGCTTTCTTT.

The chain carries TRBV7-9 and TRBJ1-3; tentative D call: TRBD1 (5 bases). CDR3 length: 18 amino acids. Trimming removed 4 bases from V and 0 bases from J, with 19 bases in between. Germline values: CDR1 SEHNR, CDR2 FQNEAQ (reference sequence). For the CDR3, the DNA is TGTGCCAGCAGCTCCCCCTTAGGGGCAGGCCGCTCTGGAAACACCATATATTTT. It codes for CASSSPLGAGRSGNTIYF. Full variable domain (missing parts from reference TRBV7-9 and TRBJ1-3): DTGVSQNPRHKITKRGQNVTFRCDPISEHNRLYWYRQTLGQGPEFLTYFQNEAQLEKSRLLSDRFSAERPKGSFSTLEIQRTEQGDSAMYLCASSSPLGAGRSGNTIYFGEGSWLTVV.

The J gene is TRBJ2-1, the V gene TRBV30; no clear D gene. V was shortened by 3 bases and J by 7 bases, with 7 bases between the two germline ends. Germline values: CDR1 GTSNPN, CDR2 SVGIG (reference sequence). The CDR3 is made up of 11 amino acids. The CDR3 DNA sequence: TGTGCCTGGAGGAGCGTGAATGAGCAGTTCTTC. Protein sequence: CAWRSVNEQFF.

The chain uses TRBV28 and TRBJ1-6; 8 bases line up with TRBD1. The length of the CDR3 is 14 residues. The germline V gene encodes CDR1 MDHEN and CDR2 SYDVKM. Trimming took 7 bases from V and 11 from J; bases not matched to a gene: 10. The CDR3 bases are TGTGCCAGCACCCCCGGTGGGACAGGACCACCCCTCCACTTT. Translation gives CASTPGGTGPPLHF.

This clone was seen a single time. The rearrangement joins TRBV5-8 to TRBJ1-2; possibly TRBD1 for D (6 bases). The V gene's germline CDR1 is SGHTS and CDR2 YDEGEE. Trimming took 3 bases from V and 5 from J, leaving 11 bases between them. The CDR3 is made up of 13 amino acids. CDR3: CASSSGTKYGYTF. The CDR3 DNA follows: TGTGCCAGCAGCTCCGGGACAAAATATGGCTACACCTTC.